Below are 9 T cell receptor beta chains sequenced from a single sample in a study of CD8+ T cells in alopecia areata. RNA was extracted and reverse transcribed into cDNA as the sequencing template. TCRdb's copy holds only in-frame clones and misses some; the assay was immunoSEQ multiplex PCR. Captured here are some 2,000 clones, none seen once; the top ten comprise 43%. A sort of pooled cutaneous lymph node cells used CD4, CD8alpha, NKG2D, NKG2ACE and other stains. The specimen sequenced was CD8+ T cells sorted from a lymph node. The receptors were gathered from a C3H/HeJ mouse with alopecia areata. The mice in this strain carry MHC haplotype H2-k.

For this clone: Germline and genes: mouse. The read terminates 4 residues ahead of where the CDR3 ends, so the germline J gene completes it. Within the sample, other DNA sequences also encode this same CDR3. This chain joins TRBV13-1 and TRBJ1-1; perhaps TRBD1 as D (6 bases). From germline, CDR1 is NSHNY and CDR2 SYGAGN. The CDR3 runs 14 residues. The CDR3 bases that were read are TGTGCCAGCAGTGAGGTCCTGGGGGGGCGA. Translating gives CASSEVLGGR. The full CDR3 sequence reads CASSEVLGGREVFF.

By share, this clone counts as medium-sized. Gene labels here are mouse ones. The missing CDR3 end, 4 residues past where the read stops, is filled in from the germline J gene. The chain links TRBV13-2 to TRBJ2-5, with D unclear. V shed 3 bases and J shed 0 bases, with 5 bases lying between them. Germline V gene data show CDR1 as NNHNN and CDR2 as SYGAGS (reference sequence). The length of the CDR3 is 13 residues. CDR3 region: CASGALNQDTQYF. The DNA read from the CDR3 is TGTGCCAGCGGTGCACTTAACCAAGAC.

This clone has a count of ten or more. Gene labels here are mouse ones. The read terminates 4 residues ahead of where the CDR3 ends, so the germline J gene completes it. V and J are TRBV5 and TRBJ2-3; no clear D. Germline CDR1 LGHNA, CDR2 YNLKQL (reference sequence). This CDR3 comprises 11 residues. V lost 4 bases and J 4 bases, leaving 3 bases between the germline ends. CDR3 bases read: TGTGCCAGCAGCCCCTCAGAA. It specifies CASSPSE. The full CDR3 sequence reads CASSPSETLYF.

This clone was detected ten times or more. Gene names are the mouse ones. The read comes to an end 4 residues before the CDR3 does, leaving the germline J gene to fill in the end. The chain links TRBV13-2 to TRBJ2-5; no definite D call. The V end was cut by 1 base, the J end by 2 bases, with 5 bases between. Germline CDR1 and CDR2: NNHNN and SYGAGS (reference sequence). The length of the CDR3 is 13 residues. The CDR3 bases that were read are TGTGCCAGCGGTGATTTGGTCCAAGAC. Its protein product is CASGDLVQD. The whole CDR3 sequence reads CASGDLVQDTQYF.

This clone came up a few times. Mouse germline and gene names are used. The CDR3 DNA, read in part, is TGTGCCAGCAGTCCGGGACTGACTCAAAAC. As protein: CASSPGLTQN. The full CDR3 protein reads CASSPGLTQNTLYF. The chain combines TRBV19 with TRBJ2-4; 7 positions match TRBD2. The read halts 4 residues ahead of the CDR3 end, with the missing end drawn from the germline J gene. This CDR3 has 14 amino acids. Germline lookup yields CDR1 FNHDT and CDR2 SITEND (reference sequence). With 4 bases clipped from V and 2 bases from J, the junction kept 4 bases outside the gene matches.

This clone has ten or more counts. Here the gene names and germline are mouse. Coverage ceases 4 residues before the CDR3 finishes, and the germline J gene fills in the end. The chain links TRBV14 to TRBJ2-1; 11 bases align to TRBD2. CDR3 length: 16 residues. The V gene end was trimmed by 4 bases and the J gene end by 3 bases; junction bases not matched to a gene: 6. Germline-derived CDR1 and CDR2 are SGHDT and FRDEAV. CDR3 DNA, as far as it was read: TGTGCCAGCAGTCAGACTGGGGGGGGACCCTATGCT. Protein sequence: CASSQTGGGPYA. The complete CDR3 reads CASSQTGGGPYAEQFF. Full variable domain (remainder filled in from reference TRBV14 and TRBJ2-1): EAGVTQSPRYAVLQEGQAVSFWCDPISGHDTLYWYQQPRDQGPQLLVYFRDEAVIDNSQLPSDRFSAVRPKGTNSTLKIQSAKQGDTATYLCASSQTGGGPYAEQFFGPGTRLTVL.

This clone was picked up many times. Gene names denote mouse genes. The CDR3 end is not reached by the read, which stops 4 residues before it; the germline J gene fills it in. The V and J genes are TRBV17 and TRBJ1-1; D gene ambiguous. This CDR3 is 13 amino acids long. In germline, CDR1 is MNHDT, CDR2 YYDKIL. V was clipped by 3 bases and J by 1 base, with 6 bases between them. The sequenced CDR3 bases are TGTGCTAGCAGTAGGGAGGGGAACACA. Protein sequence: CASSREGNT. The entire CDR3 protein is CASSREGNTEVFF.

Judged by abundance, this clone is medium-sized. Any gene name here is a mouse gene name. The read ends 4 residues shy of where the CDR3 ends; the end is completed using the germline J gene. The V gene is TRBV19, the J gene TRBJ1-2; TRBD1 is a possible D gene (6 bases). The V and J ends lost 4 bases and 0 bases respectively, with 10 bases between them. The CDR3 consists of 14 residues. Germline values: CDR1 FNHDT, CDR2 SITEND (reference sequence). CDR3 region: CASSRDNANSDYTF. Incomplete CDR3 DNA: TGTGCCAGCAGTCGGGACAATGCAAACTCC.

This clone was seen at least ten times. Gene labels here are mouse ones. The read terminates 4 residues before the CDR3 end, so the remaining end is supplied by the germline J gene. The chain combines TRBV29 with TRBJ2-7, with TRBD1 as a possible D gene (5 bases). Germline V lookup: CDR1 MSHET, CDR2 SYDVDS. The V gene lost 6 bases and the J gene lost 2 bases, with 14 bases spanning the gap. CDR3 length equals 14 residues. The DNA read from the CDR3 is TGTGCTAGCAGCCGCCGGACAAAAACCTAT. Amino acids: CASSRRTKTY. In full, the CDR3 reads CASSRRTKTYEQYF.